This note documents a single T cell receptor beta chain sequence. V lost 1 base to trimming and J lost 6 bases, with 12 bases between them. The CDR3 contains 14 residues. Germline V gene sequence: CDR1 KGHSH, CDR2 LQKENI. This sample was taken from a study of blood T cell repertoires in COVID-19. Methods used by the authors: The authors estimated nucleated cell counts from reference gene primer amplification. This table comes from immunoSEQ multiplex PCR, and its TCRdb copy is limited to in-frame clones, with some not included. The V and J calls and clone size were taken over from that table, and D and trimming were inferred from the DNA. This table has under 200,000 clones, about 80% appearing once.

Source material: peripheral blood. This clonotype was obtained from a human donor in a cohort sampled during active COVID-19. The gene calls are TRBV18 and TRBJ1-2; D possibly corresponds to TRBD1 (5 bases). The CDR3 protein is CASSPRGGEDGYTF. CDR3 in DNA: TGTGCCAGCTCACCACGGGGGGGAGAGGATGGCTACACCTTC.